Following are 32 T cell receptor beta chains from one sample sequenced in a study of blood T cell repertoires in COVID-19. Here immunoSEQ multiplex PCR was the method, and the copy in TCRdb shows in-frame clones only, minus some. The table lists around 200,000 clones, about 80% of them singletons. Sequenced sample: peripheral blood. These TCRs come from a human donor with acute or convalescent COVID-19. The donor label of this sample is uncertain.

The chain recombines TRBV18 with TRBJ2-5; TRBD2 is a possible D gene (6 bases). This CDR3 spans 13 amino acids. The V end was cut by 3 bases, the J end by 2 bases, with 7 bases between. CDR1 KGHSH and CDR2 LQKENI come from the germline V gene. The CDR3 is CASSPSGQETQYF. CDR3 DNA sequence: TGTGCCAGCTCACCTAGCGGACAAGAGACCCAGTACTTC. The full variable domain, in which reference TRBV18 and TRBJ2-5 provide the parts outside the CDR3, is NAGVMQNPRHLVRRRGQEARLRCSPMKGHSHVYWYRQLPEEGLKFMVYLQKENIIDESGMPKERFSAEFPKEGPSILRIQQVVRGDSAAYFCASSPSGQETQYFGPGTRLLVL.

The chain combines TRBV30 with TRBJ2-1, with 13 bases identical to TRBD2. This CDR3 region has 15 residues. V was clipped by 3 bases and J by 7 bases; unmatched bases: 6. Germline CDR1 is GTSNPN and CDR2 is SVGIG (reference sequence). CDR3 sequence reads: CAWRDPGLAGNEQFF. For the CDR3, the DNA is TGTGCCTGGAGGGACCCGGGACTAGCGGGGAATGAGCAGTTCTTC. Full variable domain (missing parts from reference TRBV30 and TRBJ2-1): SQTIHQWPATLVQPVGSPLSLECTVEGTSNPNLYWYRQAAGRGLQLLFYSVGIGQISSEVPQNLSASRPQDRQFILSSKKLLLSDSGFYLCAWRDPGLAGNEQFFGPGTRLTVL.

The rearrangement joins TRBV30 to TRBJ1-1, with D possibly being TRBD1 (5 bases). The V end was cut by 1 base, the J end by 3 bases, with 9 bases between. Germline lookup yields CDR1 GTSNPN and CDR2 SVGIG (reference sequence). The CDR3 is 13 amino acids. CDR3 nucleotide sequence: TGTGCCTGGAGTGGCGGGGGTGACACTGAAGCTTTCTTT. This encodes CAWSGGGDTEAFF.

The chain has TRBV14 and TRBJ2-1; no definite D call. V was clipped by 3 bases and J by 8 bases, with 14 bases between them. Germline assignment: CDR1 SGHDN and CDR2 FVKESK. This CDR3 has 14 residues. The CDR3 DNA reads TGTGCCAGCAGCCAGAACTTAGTGGGCCATGAGCAGTTCTTC. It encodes CASSQNLVGHEQFF.

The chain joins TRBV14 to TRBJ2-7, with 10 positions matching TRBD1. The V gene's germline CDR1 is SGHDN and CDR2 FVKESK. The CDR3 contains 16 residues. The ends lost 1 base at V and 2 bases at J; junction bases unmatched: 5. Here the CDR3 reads CASSQGGQGRTYEQYF. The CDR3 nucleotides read TGTGCCAGCAGCCAAGGGGGACAGGGGAGGACCTACGAGCAGTACTTC.

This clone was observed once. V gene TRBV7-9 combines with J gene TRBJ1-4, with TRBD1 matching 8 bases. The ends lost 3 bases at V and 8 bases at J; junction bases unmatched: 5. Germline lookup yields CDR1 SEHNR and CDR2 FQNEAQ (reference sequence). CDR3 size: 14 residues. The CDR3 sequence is CASSFGQGPEKLFF. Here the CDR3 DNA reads TGTGCCAGCAGCTTCGGACAGGGACCAGAAAAACTGTTTTTT.

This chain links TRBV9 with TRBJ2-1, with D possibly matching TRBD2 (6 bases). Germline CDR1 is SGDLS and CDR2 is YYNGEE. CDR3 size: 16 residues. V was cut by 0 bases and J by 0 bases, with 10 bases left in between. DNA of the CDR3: TGTGCCAGCAGCGTAGCGGGAGCCCGCTCCTACAATGAGCAGTTCTTC. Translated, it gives CASSVAGARSYNEQFF. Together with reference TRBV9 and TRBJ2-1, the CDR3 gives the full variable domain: DSGVTQTPKHLITATGQRVTLRCSPRSGDLSVYWYQQSLDQGLQFLIQYYNGEERAKGNILERFSAQQFPDLHSELNLSSLELGDSALYFCASSVAGARSYNEQFFGPGTRLTVL.

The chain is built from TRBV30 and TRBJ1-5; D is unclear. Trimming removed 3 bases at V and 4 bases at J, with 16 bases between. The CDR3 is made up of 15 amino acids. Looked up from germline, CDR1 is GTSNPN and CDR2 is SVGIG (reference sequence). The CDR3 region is CAWRGANSGNQPQHF. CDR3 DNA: TGTGCCTGGAGGGGCGCAAACAGTGGGAATCAGCCCCAGCATTTT. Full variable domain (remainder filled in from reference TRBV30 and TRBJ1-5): SQTIHQWPATLVQPVGSPLSLECTVEGTSNPNLYWYRQAAGRGLQLLFYSVGIGQISSEVPQNLSASRPQDRQFILSSKKLLLSDSGFYLCAWRGANSGNQPQHFGDGTRLSIL.

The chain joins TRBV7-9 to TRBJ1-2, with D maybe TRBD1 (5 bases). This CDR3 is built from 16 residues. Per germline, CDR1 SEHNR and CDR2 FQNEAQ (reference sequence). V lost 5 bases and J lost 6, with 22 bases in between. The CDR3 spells CASSPPRGTRADGYTF. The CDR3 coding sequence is TGTGCCAGCAGCCCCCCGCGGGGGACCAGGGCGGATGGCTACACCTTC.

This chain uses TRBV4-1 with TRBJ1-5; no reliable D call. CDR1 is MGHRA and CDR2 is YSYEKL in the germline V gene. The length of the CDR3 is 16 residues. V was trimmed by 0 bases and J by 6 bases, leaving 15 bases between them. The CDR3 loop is CASSQDQRAALQPQHF. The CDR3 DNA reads TGCGCCAGCAGCCAAGATCAGAGGGCGGCCCTTCAGCCCCAGCATTTT.

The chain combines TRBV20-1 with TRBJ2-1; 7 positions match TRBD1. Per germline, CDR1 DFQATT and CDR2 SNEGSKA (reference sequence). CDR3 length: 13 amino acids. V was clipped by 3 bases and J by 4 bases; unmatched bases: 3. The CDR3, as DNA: TGCAGTGCTAGTAGGGGGCGGTACAATGAGCAGTTCTTC. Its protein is CSASRGRYNEQFF.

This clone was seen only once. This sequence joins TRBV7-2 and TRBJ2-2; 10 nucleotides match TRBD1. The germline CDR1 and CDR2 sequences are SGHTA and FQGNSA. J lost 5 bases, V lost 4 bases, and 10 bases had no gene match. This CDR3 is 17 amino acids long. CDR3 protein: CASSSRQGASLTGELFF. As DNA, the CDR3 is TGTGCCAGCAGCTCCAGACAGGGGGCGAGTTTAACCGGGGAGCTGTTTTTT.

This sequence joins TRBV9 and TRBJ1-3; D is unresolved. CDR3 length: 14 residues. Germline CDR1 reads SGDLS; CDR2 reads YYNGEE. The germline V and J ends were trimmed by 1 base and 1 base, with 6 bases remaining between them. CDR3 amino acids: CASSVQASGNTIYF. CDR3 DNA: TGTGCCAGCAGCGTACAGGCTTCTGGAAACACCATATATTTT.

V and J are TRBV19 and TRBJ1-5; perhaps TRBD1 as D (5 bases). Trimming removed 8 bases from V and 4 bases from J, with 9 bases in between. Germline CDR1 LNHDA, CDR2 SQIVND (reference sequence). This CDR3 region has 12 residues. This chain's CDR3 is CASGAGNQPQHF. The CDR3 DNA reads TGTGCCAGTGGGGCGGGAAATCAGCCCCAGCATTTT.

CDR3 DNA: TGCAGTGCTGGTGGGTTTGGAGGCGACTACAATGAGCAGTTCTTC. As protein: CSAGGFGGDYNEQFF. The rearrangement joins TRBV20-1 to TRBJ2-1; perhaps TRBD2 as D (5 bases). Germline lookup yields CDR1 DFQATT and CDR2 SNEGSKA (reference sequence). V was trimmed by 5 bases and J by 3 bases, leaving 17 bases between them. The CDR3 loop spans 15 amino acids.

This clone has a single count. The CDR3 region is CSVEGTGSRYF. The CDR3 bases are TGCAGCGTTGAAGGCACAGGGTCGAGGTACTTC. The genes are TRBV29-1 and TRBJ2-7, with D possibly being TRBD1 (6 bases). Germline V gene sequence: CDR1 SQVTM, CDR2 ANQGSEA. Trimming took off 1 base at V and 12 bases at J, with 13 bases between the two ends. The CDR3 has 11 residues.

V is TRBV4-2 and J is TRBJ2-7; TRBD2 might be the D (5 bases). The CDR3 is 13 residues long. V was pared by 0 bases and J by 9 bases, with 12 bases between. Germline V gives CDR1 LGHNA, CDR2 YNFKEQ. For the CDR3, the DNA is TGTGCCAGCAGCCAAGATAACCTACGGGGGCAGTACTTC. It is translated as CASSQDNLRGQYF.

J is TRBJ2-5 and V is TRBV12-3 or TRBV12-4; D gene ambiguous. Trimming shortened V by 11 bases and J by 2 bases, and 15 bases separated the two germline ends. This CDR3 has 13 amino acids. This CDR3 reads CAVSLSIQETQYF. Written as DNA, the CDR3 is TGTGCCGTCTCCCTAAGCATACAAGAGACCCAGTACTTC.

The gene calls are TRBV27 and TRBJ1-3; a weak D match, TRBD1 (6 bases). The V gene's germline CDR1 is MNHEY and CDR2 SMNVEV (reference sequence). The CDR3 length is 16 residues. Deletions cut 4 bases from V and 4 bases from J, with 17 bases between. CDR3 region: CASSSTPGVLGNTIYF. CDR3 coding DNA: TGTGCCAGCAGTTCCACTCCAGGGGTGTTGGGAAACACCATATATTTT.

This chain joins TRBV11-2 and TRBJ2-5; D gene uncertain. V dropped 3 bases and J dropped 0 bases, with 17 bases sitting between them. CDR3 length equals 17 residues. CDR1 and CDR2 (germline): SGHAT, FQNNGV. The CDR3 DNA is TGTGCCAGCAGCTTGCCCCCTGATCGCGACTACCAAGAGACCCAGTACTTC. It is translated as CASSLPPDRDYQETQYF.

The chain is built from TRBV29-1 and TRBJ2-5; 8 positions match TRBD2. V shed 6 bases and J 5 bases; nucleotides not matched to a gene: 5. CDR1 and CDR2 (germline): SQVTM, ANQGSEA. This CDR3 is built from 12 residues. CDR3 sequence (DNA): TGCAGCGTACTACGGGGGGGGGAGACCCAGTACTTC. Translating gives CSVLRGGETQYF.

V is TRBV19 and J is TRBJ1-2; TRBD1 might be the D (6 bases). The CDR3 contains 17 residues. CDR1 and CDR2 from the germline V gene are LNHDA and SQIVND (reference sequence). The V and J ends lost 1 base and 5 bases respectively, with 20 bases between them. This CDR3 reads CASSIAHTKDRPYGYTF. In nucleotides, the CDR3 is TGTGCCAGTAGTATAGCACATACTAAGGACAGACCGTATGGCTACACCTTC.

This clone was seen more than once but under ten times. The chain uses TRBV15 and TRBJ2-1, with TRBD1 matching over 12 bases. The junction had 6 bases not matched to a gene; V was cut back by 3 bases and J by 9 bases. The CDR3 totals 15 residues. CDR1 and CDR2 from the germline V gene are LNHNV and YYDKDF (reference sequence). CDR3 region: CATSRGQGALGEQFF. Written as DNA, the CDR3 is TGTGCCACCAGCAGGGGACAGGGGGCGCTGGGTGAGCAGTTCTTC.

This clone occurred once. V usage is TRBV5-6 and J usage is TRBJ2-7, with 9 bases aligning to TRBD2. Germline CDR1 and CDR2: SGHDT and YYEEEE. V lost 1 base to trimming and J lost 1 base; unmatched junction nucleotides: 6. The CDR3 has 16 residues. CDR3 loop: CASSLRWRGGSYEQYF. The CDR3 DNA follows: TGTGCCAGCAGCTTGAGATGGCGGGGGGGGTCCTACGAGCAGTACTTC.

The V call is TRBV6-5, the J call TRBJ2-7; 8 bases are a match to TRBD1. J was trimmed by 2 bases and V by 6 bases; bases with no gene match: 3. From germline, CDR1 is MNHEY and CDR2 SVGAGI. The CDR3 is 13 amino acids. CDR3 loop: CASRTGVPYEQYF. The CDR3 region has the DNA TGTGCCAGCAGGACAGGGGTCCCCTACGAGCAGTACTTC.

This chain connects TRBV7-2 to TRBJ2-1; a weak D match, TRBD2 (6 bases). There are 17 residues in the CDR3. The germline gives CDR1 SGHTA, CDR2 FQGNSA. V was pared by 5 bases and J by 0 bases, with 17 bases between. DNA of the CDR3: TGTGCCAGCAGCCCAAAAGCGGGCGCGAGCTCCTACAATGAGCAGTTCTTC. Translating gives CASSPKAGASSYNEQFF.

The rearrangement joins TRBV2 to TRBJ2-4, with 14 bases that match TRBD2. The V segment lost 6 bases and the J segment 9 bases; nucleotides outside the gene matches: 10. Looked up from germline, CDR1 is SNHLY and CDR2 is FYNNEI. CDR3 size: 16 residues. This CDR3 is CASRDGTSGSTGIQYF. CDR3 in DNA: TGTGCCAGCAGGGACGGGACTAGCGGGAGTACGGGCATTCAGTACTTC.

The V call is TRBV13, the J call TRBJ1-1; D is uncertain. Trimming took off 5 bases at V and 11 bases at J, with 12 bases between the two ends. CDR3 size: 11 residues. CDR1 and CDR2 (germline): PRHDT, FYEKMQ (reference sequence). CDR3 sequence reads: CASSLAAAAFF. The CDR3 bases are TGTGCCAGCAGCCTCGCAGCGGCGGCTTTCTTT.

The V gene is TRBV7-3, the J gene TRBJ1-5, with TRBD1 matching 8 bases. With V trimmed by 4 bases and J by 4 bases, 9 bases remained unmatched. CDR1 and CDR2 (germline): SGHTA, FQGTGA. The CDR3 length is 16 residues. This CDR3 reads CASSSRGRGHNQPQHF. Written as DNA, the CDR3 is TGTGCCAGCAGCTCCCGCGGCAGGGGGCATAATCAGCCCCAGCATTTT.

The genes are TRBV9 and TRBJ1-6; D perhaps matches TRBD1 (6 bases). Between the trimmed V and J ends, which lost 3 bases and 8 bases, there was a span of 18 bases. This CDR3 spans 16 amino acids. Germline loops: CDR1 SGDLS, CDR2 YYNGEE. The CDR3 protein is CASSAPSRGFDSPLHF. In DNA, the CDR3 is TGTGCCAGCAGCGCCCCATCCAGGGGTTTTGATTCACCCCTCCACTTT.

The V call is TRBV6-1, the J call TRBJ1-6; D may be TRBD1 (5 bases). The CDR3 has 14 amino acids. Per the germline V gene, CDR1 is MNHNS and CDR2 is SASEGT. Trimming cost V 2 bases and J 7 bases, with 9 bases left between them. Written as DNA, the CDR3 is TGTGCCAGCAGTGAAAGGGGCCTAAATTCACCCCTCCACTTT. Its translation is CASSERGLNSPLHF.

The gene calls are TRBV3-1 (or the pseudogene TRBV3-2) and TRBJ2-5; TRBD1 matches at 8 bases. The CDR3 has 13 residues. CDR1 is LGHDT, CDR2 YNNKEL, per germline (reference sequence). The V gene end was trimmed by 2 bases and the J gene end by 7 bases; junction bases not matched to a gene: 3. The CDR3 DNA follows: TGTGCCAGCAGCCAACAGGGGGCCAGGACCCAGTACTTC. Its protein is CASSQQGARTQYF.